The source of this TCR beta chain is a study of OX40 agonist ivuxolimab in advanced cancers. About the study: Patients took ivuxolimab, an agonistic anti-OX40 (CD134) antibody.

Points from the study as a whole: Antigen specificity was not determined for the expanded peripheral T cells.

This clone was counted between two and nine times. Its cognate antigen is unknown. This CDR3 is 17 amino acids long. From germline, CDR1 is SGHVS and CDR2 FQNEAQ. The J segment lost 8 bases and the V segment lost 3 bases, leaving 17 bases of the junction unmatched. Sequenced by immunoSEQ multiplex PCR; TCRdb stores in-frame clones only, minus some. Among 98,000 or so clones listed, roughly 95% were seen once. Sequencing used CD4+ or CD8+ T cells sorted from blood, obtained in a trial of the OX40 agonist ivuxolimab. The chain combines TRBV7-8 with TRBJ2-3, with 7 bases identical to TRBD2. This receptor was obtained from an adult with an advanced solid tumor such as melanoma, head and neck, liver or kidney cancer. CDR3 amino acids: CASSFYSGRELGTTQYF. For the CDR3, the DNA is TGTGCCAGCAGCTTCTATAGCGGGCGTGAGCTGGGCACTACGCAGTATTTT.